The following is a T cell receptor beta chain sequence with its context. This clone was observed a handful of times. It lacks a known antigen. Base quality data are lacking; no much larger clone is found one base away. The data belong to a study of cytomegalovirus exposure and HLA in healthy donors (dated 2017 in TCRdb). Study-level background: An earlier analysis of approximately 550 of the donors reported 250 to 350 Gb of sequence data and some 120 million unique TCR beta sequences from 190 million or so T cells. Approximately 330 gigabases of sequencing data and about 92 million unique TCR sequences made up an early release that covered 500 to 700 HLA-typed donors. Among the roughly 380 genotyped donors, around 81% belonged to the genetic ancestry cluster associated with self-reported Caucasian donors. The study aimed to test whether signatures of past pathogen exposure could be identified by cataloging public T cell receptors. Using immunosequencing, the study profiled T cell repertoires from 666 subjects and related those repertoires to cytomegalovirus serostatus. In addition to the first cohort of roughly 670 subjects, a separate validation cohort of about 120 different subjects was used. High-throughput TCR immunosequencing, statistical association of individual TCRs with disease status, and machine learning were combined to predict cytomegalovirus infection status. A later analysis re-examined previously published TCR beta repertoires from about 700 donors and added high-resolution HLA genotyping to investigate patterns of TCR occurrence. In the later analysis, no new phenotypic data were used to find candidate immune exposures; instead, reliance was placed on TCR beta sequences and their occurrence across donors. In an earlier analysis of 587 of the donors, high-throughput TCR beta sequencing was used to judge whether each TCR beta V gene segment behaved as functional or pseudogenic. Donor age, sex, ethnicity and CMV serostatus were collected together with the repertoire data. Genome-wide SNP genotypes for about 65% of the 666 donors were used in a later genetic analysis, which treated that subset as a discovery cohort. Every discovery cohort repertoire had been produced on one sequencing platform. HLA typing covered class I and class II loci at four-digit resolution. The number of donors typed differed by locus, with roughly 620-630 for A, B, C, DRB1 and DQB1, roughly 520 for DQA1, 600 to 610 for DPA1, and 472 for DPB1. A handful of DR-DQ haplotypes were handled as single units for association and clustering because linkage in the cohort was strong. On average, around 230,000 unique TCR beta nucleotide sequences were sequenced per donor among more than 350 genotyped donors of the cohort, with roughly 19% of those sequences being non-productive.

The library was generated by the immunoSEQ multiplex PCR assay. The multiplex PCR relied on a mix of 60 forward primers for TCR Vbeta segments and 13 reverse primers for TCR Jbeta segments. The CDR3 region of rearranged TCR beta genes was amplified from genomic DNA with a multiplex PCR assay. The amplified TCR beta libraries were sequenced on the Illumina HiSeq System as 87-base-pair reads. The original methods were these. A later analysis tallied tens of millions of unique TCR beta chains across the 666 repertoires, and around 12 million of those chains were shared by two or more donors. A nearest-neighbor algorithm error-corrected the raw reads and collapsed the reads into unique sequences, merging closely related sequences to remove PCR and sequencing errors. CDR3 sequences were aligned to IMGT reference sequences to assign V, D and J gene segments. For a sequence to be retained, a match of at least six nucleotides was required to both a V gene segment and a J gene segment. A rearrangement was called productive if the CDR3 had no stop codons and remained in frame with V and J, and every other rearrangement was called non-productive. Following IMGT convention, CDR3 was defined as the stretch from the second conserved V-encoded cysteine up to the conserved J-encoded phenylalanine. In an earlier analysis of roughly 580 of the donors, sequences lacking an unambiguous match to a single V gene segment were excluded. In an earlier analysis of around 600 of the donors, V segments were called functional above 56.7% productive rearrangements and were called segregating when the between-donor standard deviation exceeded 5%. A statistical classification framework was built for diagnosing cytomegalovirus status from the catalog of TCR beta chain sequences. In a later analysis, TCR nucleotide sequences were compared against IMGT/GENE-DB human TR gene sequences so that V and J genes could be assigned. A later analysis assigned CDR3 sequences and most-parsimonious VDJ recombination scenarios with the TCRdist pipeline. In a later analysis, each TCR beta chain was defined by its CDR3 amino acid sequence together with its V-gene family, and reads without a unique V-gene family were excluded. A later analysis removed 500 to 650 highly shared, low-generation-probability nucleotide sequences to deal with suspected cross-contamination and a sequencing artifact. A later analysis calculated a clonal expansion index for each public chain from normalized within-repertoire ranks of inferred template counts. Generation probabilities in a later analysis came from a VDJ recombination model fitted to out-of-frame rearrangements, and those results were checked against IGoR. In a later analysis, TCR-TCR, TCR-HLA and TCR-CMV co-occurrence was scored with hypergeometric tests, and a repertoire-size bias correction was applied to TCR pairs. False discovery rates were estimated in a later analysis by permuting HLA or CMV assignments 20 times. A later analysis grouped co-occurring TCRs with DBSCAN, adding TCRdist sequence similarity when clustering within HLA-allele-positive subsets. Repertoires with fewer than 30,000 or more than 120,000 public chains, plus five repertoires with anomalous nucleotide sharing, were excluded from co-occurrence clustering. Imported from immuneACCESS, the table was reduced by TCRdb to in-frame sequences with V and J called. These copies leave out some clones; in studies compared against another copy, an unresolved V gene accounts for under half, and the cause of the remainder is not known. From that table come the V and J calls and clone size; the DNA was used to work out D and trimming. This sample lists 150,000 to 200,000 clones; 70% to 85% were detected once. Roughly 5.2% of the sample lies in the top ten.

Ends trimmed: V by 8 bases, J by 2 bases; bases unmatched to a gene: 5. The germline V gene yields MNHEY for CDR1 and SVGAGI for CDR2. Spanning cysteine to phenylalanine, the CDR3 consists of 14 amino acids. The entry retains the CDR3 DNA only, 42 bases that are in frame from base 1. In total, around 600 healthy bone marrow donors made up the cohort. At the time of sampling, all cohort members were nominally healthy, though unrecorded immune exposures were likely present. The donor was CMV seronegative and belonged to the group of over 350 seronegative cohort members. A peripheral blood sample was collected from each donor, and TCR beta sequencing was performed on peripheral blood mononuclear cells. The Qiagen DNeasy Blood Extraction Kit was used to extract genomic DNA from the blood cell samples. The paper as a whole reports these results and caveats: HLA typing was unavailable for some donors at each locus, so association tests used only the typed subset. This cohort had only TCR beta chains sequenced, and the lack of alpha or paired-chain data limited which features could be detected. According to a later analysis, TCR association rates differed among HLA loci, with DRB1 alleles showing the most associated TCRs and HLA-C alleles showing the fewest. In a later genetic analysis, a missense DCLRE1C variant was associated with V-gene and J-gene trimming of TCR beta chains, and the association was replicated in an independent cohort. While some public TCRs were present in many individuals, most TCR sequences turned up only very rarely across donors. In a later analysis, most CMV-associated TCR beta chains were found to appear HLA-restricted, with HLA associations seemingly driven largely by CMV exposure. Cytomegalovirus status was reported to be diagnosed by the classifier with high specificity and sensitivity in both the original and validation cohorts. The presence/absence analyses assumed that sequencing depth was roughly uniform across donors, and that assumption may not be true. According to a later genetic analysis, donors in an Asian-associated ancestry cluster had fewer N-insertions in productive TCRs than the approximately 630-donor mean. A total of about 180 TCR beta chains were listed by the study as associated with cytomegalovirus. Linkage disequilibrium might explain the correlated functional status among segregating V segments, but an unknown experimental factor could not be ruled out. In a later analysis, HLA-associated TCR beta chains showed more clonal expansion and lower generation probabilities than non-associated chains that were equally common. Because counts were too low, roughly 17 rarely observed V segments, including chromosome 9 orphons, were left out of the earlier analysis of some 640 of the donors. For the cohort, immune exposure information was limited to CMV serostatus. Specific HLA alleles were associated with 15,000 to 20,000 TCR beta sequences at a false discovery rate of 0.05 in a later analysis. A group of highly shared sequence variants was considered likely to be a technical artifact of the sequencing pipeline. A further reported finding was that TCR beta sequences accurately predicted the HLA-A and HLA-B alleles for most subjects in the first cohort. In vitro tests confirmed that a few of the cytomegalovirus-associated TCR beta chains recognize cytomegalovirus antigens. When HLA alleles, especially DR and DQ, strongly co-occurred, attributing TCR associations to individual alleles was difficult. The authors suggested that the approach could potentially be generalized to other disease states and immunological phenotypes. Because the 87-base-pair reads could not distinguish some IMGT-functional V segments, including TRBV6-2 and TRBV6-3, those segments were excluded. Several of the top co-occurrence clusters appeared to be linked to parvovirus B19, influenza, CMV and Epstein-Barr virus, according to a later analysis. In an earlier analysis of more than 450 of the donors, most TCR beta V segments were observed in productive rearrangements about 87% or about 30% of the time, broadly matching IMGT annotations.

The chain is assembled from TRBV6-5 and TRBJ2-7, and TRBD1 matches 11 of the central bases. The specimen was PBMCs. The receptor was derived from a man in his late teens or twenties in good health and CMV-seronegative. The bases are TGTGCCAGCGGAGGGACAGGGGGTACCTACGAGCAGTACTTC. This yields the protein CASGGTGGTYEQYF.